A selection of T cell receptor beta chains follows, all from one sample in a study of CD8 T cells in Susac syndrome. TCRdb reprocessed the immunoSEQ multiplex PCR reads with MiXCR, giving one entry per CDR3 protein. The table includes about 210,000 distinct CDR3 sequences, approximately 94% detected once. The specimen was CD4+ T cells from PBMCs. These receptors were collected from a human donor with Susac syndrome. Both conserved end residues are part of each CDR3. A D gene is named only where the DNA matches it firmly. A clone size is listed for some rows: how often the clone was seen (once, few, many), or a class if it is expanded.

.,TRBJ2-2,.,TRBV6-2/TRBV6-3,CASSYPGRGDTGELFF,TGTGCCAGCAGTTACCCTGGAAGGGGGGACACCGGGGAGCTGTTTTTT
TRBD1,TRBJ2-7,once,TRBV19,CASSGRSGTGGVEQYF,TGTGCCAGTAGTGGACGATCCGGGACAGGGGGCGTCGAGCAGTACTTC
TRBD1,TRBJ1-6,.,TRBV6-6,CASRPRDRRHFSPLHF,TGTGCCAGCAGACCCAGGGACAGGCGCCACTTTTCACCCCTCCACTTT
.,TRBJ2-1,.,TRBV25-1,CASSVSVDNEQFF,TGTGCCAGCAGTGTCTCAGTGGACAATGAGCAGTTCTTC
TRBD1,TRBJ2-7,.,TRBV11-2,CASSRTGDSYEQYF,TGTGCCAGCAGTCGGACAGGGGACTCCTACGAGCAGTACTTC
.,TRBJ2-4,few,TRBV11-2,CASSLGGADIQYF,TGTGCCAGCAGCTTAGGCGGGGCGGACATTCAGTACTTC
.,TRBJ2-2,.,TRBV5-1,CASSPFSRPGNTGELFF,TGCGCCAGCAGCCCGTTCAGTAGGCCGGGGAACACCGGGGAGCTGTTTTTT
.,TRBJ1-4,.,TRBV2,CASLTGSEEKLFF,TGTGCCAGCTTGACAGGATCGGAGGAAAAACTGTTTTTT
.,TRBJ2-7,.,TRBV27,CASSPIRTEDEQYF,TGTGCCAGCAGTCCCATTAGGACAGAAGACGAGCAGTACTTC
TRBD1,TRBJ1-5,.,TRBV30,CAWSQGQGNQPQHF,TGTGCCTGGAGTCAAGGACAGGGCAATCAGCCCCAGCATTTT
TRBD1,TRBJ2-5,few,TRBV5-1,CASSRDRGQETQYF,TGCGCCAGCAGCCGGGACAGGGGTCAAGAGACCCAGTACTTC
.,TRBJ1-2,.,TRBV2,CASSDDRRQDYTF,TGTGCCAGCAGTGATGACAGGCGGCAAGACTACACCTTC
.,TRBJ1-1,few,TRBV6-2/TRBV6-3,CASSYEGRNAFF,TGTGCCAGCAGTTACGAGGGGAGGAATGCTTTCTTT
.,TRBJ2-6,.,TRBV28,CASSLQSGANVLTF,TGTGCCAGCAGTTTGCAGTCTGGGGCCAACGTCCTGACTTTC
TRBD1,TRBJ1-5,once,TRBV24-1,CATSDPTGDSNQPQHF,TGTGCCACCAGTGACCCCACAGGGGACAGTAATCAGCCCCAGCATTTT
.,TRBJ1-4,.,TRBV29-1,CSVSESANEKLFF,TGCAGCGTCTCAGAGTCAGCTAATGAAAAACTGTTTTTT
.,TRBJ2-3,.,TRBV7-9,CASSSGPIGTDTQYF,TGTGCCAGCAGCTCAGGGCCGATCGGCACAGATACGCAGTATTTT
TRBD1,TRBJ2-1,.,TRBV20-1,CSVPPAQGAVRNEQFF,TGCAGTGTTCCCCCCGCGCAGGGGGCAGTCCGCAATGAGCAGTTCTTC
.,TRBJ1-1,.,TRBV11-2,CASSSDLQGEAFF,TGTGCCAGCAGCTCGGACCTGCAAGGTGAAGCTTTCTTT
TRBD2,TRBJ2-2,once,TRBV6-5,CASSHSSGGNTGELFF,TGTGCCAGCAGTCACTCTAGCGGGGGGAACACCGGGGAGCTGTTTTTT
TRBD1,TRBJ1-5,.,TRBV7-2,CASSWTGLNQPQHF,TGTGCCAGCAGCTGGACAGGGCTTAATCAGCCCCAGCATTTT
.,TRBJ1-1,.,TRBV3-1,CASSQQDSLGAFF,TGTGCCAGCAGCCAACAGGATTCCCTCGGAGCTTTCTTT
.,TRBJ2-7,once,TRBV7-3,CASSLSPGSSYEQYF,TGTGCCAGCAGCTTAAGTCCAGGGAGCTCCTACGAGCAGTACTTC